The clone carrying this TCR beta chain appeared a few times. Antigen: not known. TCRdb re-derived calls from the 5' RACE reads in MiXCR, one entry per CDR3 protein. The sample has under 250,000 distinct CDR3 sequences; approximately 6.8% are singletons. Donors were all healthy Caucasians. These data belong to a study of identical twins. Broader study findings: Excess twin sharing in beta out-of-frame sequences was weaker. Within monozygotic twins, out-of-frame TCR alpha sharing was underestimated by the models. Conclusions came from cross-sectional statistical analysis, not from following the same donors.

Trimming cost V 0 bases and J 7 bases; bases outside gene matches: 5. Germline CDR1 LNHNV, CDR2 YYDKDF (reference sequence). CDR3 length: 15 residues. These same data were also listed under a study on yellow fever vaccine responses in identical twins.

Sequencing input: CD8+ T cells sorted from blood. This chain joins TRBV15 and TRBJ2-1, with TRBD1 matching over 8 bases. The sequence was collected from a woman younger than 35 in good health. The CDR3 loop is CATSRDRGQGNEQFF. The CDR3 DNA is TGTGCCACCAGCAGAGATCGAGGACAGGGAAATGAGCAGTTCTTC.